The 13 T cell receptor beta chains reported below all come from one sample, sequenced in a study of beta chain features in type 1 diabetes. Regarding the study as a whole: In all four CD4+ subsets, TCRB CDR3 length was significantly, moderately reduced in type 1 diabetes.

All of the isolated RNA was reverse transcribed, so expressed TCRB transcripts were sequenced. The protocol was immunoSEQ multiplex PCR, while the TCRdb copy is restricted to in-frame clones and leaves out a portion. The data contain tens of thousands of clones, approximately 47% of them singletons. No antigen has been identified for these receptors. Sequenced: central memory CD4+ T cells from blood. These receptors were collected from a man aged 25 to 40 with type 1 diabetes.

The chain couples TRBV7-9 to TRBJ1-1; D is possibly TRBD1 (6 bases). V lost 5 bases, J lost 5 bases, and 15 bases lay in between. CDR1 is SEHNR, CDR2 FQNEAQ, per germline (reference sequence). There are 14 residues in the CDR3. The CDR3 DNA is TGTGCCAGCAGCAGAGGTGGGACAATAACTGAAGCTTTCTTT. The encoded protein is CASSRGGTITEAFF.

The rearrangement uses TRBV5-5 and TRBJ2-3; 8 nucleotides line up with TRBD1. CDR3 length equals 16 residues. The V and J ends lost 1 base and 2 bases, in that order; junction bases with no gene match: 6. CDR1 and CDR2 from the germline V gene are SGHKS and YYEKEE (reference sequence). CDR3 residues: CASSLPGTGSTDTQYF. CDR3 DNA sequence: TGTGCCAGCAGCTTGCCCGGGACAGGCTCCACAGATACGCAGTATTTT. Using reference TRBV5-5 and TRBJ2-3 for the parts outside the CDR3, the full variable domain is DAGVTQSPTHLIKTRGQQVTLRCSPISGHKSVSWYQQVLGQGPQFIFQYYEKEERGRGNFPDRFSARQFPNYSSELNVNALLLGDSALYLCASSLPGTGSTDTQYFGPGTRLTVL.

This clone was counted between two and nine times. The rearrangement links TRBV18 to TRBJ1-2, with D hard to call. This CDR3 is built from 13 residues. CDR1 KGHSH and CDR2 LQKENI come from the germline V gene. The V gene lost 2 bases and the J gene lost 1 base, with 5 bases spanning the gap. In nucleotides, the CDR3 is TGTGCCAGCTCACCAGAGAGTAACTATGGCTACACCTTC. Translated: CASSPESNYGYTF. The full variable domain, completed using reference TRBV18 and TRBJ1-2, is NAGVMQNPRHLVRRRGQEARLRCSPMKGHSHVYWYRQLPEEGLKFMVYLQKENIIDESGMPKERFSAEFPKEGPSILRIQQVVRGDSAAYFCASSPESNYGYTFGSGTRLTVV.

V is TRBV27 and J is TRBJ2-6; 13 bases are shared with TRBD2. Germline V gene lookup returns CDR1 MNHEY and CDR2 SMNVEV (reference sequence). Unmatched junction bases numbered 7, after V lost 6 bases and J lost 5 bases. The CDR3 totals 17 residues. The CDR3: CASSLLAGGPRANVLTF. The CDR3 coding sequence is TGTGCCAGCAGCTTACTAGCGGGAGGGCCTAGGGCCAACGTCCTGACTTTC.

The gene calls are TRBV6-1 and TRBJ1-2; weak D call: TRBD1 (6 bases). CDR1 and CDR2 (germline): MNHNS, SASEGT. This CDR3 region has 15 residues. V was shortened by 2 bases and J by 4 bases, with 14 bases between the two germline ends. CDR3: CASSESPQGGYGYTF. In nucleotides, the CDR3 is TGTGCCAGCAGTGAAAGCCCCCAAGGGGGCTATGGCTACACCTTC.

The V call is TRBV2, the J call TRBJ2-7, with 8 bases identical to TRBD1. Germline trimming cut 7 bases from V and 0 bases from J; bases unmatched to any gene: 5. The CDR3 sequence is 14 residues long. Germline lookup yields CDR1 SNHLY and CDR2 FYNNEI. This chain's CDR3 is CASNDRGSSYEQYF. The CDR3 region has the DNA TGTGCCAGCAATGACAGGGGTTCCTCCTACGAGCAGTACTTC. The entire variable domain, with the rest obtained from reference TRBV2 and TRBJ2-7, is as follows: EPEVTQTPSHQVTQMGQEVILRCVPISNHLYFYWYRQILGQKVEFLVSFYNNEISEKSEIFDDQFSVERPDGSNFTLKIRSTKLEDSAMYFCASNDRGSSYEQYFGPGTRLTVT.

The chain couples TRBV11-3 to TRBJ2-1; the D gene is possibly TRBD2 (5 bases). V shed 5 bases and J shed 6 bases, with 8 bases lying between them. The CDR3 is made up of 12 amino acids. The V gene's germline CDR1 is SGHNT and CDR2 YENEEA. CDR3 bases: TGTGCCAGCAGCCCGGAGGTCAATGAGCAGTTCTTC. Amino acid sequence: CASSPEVNEQFF.

In its sample, this clone was seen a few times. The chain has TRBV5-4 and TRBJ2-7; a weak D match, TRBD1 (6 bases). V was shortened by 2 bases and J by 4 bases, with 10 bases between the two germline ends. The V gene's germline CDR1 is SGHNT and CDR2 YYREEE (reference sequence). The CDR3 is 13 amino acids. The CDR3 sequence: CASSFGTTYEQYF. The DNA for the CDR3 is TGTGCCAGCAGCTTCGGGACAACTTACGAGCAGTACTTC. Based on the CDR3 plus reference TRBV5-4 and TRBJ2-7, the full variable domain is ETGVTQSPTHLIKTRGQQVTLRCSSQSGHNTVSWYQQALGQGPQFIFQYYREEENGRGNFPPRFSGLQFPNYSSELNVNALELDDSALYLCASSFGTTYEQYFGPGTRLTVT.

In its sample, this clone was seen a few times. The sample holds other DNA sequences that translate to the same CDR3. The V gene is TRBV5-6, the J gene TRBJ1-1; 8 bases align to TRBD1. J was trimmed by 2 bases and V by 5 bases; bases with no gene match: 5. Germline CDR1 is SGHDT and CDR2 is YYEEEE. CDR3 length equals 14 residues. The CDR3: CASSYDRGNTEAFF. The CDR3, as DNA: TGTGCCAGCAGTTACGACAGGGGAAACACTGAAGCTTTCTTT. The whole variable domain, filled in from reference TRBV5-6 and TRBJ1-1, reads DAGVTQSPTHLIKTRGQQVTLRCSPKSGHDTVSWYQQALGQGPQFIFQYYEEEERQRGNFPDRFSGHQFPNYSSELNVNALLLGDSALYLCASSYDRGNTEAFFGQGTRLTVV.

This chain links TRBV7-9 with TRBJ2-7; TRBD1 matches at 9 bases. The CDR3 extends over 15 amino acids. Germline V CDR1 and CDR2: SEHNR, FQNEAQ (reference sequence). V lost 5 bases and J lost 3; bases outside the gene matches: 8. In DNA form, the CDR3 reads TGTGCCAGCAGCCCGCCGGGACAGGGCTTCTACGAGCAGTACTTC. This codes for CASSPPGQGFYEQYF.

This clone has just a few counts. V gene TRBV7-9 combines with J gene TRBJ1-6, with D possibly being TRBD1 (6 bases). CDR3 size: 18 residues. The V gene lost 5 bases and the J gene lost 6 bases, with 23 bases spanning the gap. In germline, CDR1 is SEHNR, CDR2 FQNEAQ (reference sequence). The CDR3 DNA reads TGTGCCAGCAGCCTTGTCCGGGACACCAACTTTTTTAATTCACCCCTCCACTTT. It is translated as CASSLVRDTNFFNSPLHF.

The chain combines TRBV6-1 with TRBJ2-5, with D possibly TRBD1 on 7 matching bases. Judging by the DNA end, TRBJ2-7 fits better; the J call may be wrong. The CDR3 has 14 residues. Germline V gene sequence: CDR1 MNHNS, CDR2 SASEGT. The CDR3 loop is CALSRTGGGSEQYF. CDR3 nucleotides: TGTGCCCTCTCCCGGACAGGAGGGGGGAGCGAGCAGTACTTC.

The J gene is TRBJ1-2, the V gene TRBV6-6, with 9 bases matching TRBD1. Losses at the gene ends were 6 bases for V and 7 bases for J; bases not matched to a gene: 6. Germline assignment: CDR1 MNHNY and CDR2 SVGAGI (reference sequence). The CDR3 sequence is 13 residues long. This CDR3 reads CASSPGQGTGYTF. In DNA, the CDR3 is TGTGCCAGCAGCCCTGGACAGGGGACTGGCTACACCTTC.